This T cell receptor beta chain emerged from a study of persistence of HIV-infected CD4 T cells. About the study: Donors had been on suppressive ART for a median of 8 years.

Lysates of CMV-infected fibroblasts at about 10 ug/mL stimulated these cells. Memory cells lacking CD40L and CD69 with high CD45RO were sorted. Donors had CD4+ T cell counts above 400 cells/uL and were CMV-seropositive. CD8+ T cells were removed from PBMCs prior to stimulation. As for this clone: Its antigen remains unknown.

CDR1 is MDHEN and CDR2 is SYDVKM in the germline V gene. The CDR3 is 12 amino acids. The V and J ends lost 5 bases and 4 bases respectively, with 8 bases between them. The libraries were made with immunoSEQ version 4 in survey mode. The repertoire was sequenced with immunoSEQ multiplex PCR; TCRdb's copy has only in-frame clones and lacks some. The data show some 31,000 clones, around four fifths seen once. Sample: CD4+ T cells sorted from PBMCs after approximately 19-hour stimulation, taken from a patient who received antiretroviral therapy. The TCR was taken from an adult man with HIV who was CMV-seropositive. V is TRBV28 and J is TRBJ1-2; D is unresolved. CDR3 loop: CASSGGFYGYTF. The CDR3 region has the DNA TGTGCCAGCAGTGGAGGTTTCTATGGCTACACCTTC.